The 4 T cell receptor beta chains presented below share a single source sample, sequenced in a study of blood T cell repertoires in COVID-19. Repertoires were generated with immunoSEQ multiplex PCR, while TCRdb's copy carries only in-frame clones and drops some. The table shows a few hundred thousand clones, with 90% occurring only once. Sequencing was done on a sample of peripheral blood. The origin of the receptors is a woman in her 30s with COVID-19, enrolled during active disease.

The chain uses TRBV28 and TRBJ1-5; D might be TRBD1 (5 bases). CDR1 and CDR2 from the germline V gene are MDHEN and SYDVKM. This CDR3 spans 15 amino acids. V dropped 3 bases and J dropped 3 bases, with 12 bases sitting between them. This CDR3 reads CASSLGGANNQPQHF. In DNA, the CDR3 is TGTGCCAGCAGTTTGGGTGGGGCAAACAATCAGCCCCAGCATTTT.

This chain links TRBV18 with TRBJ1-5, with a tentative D call TRBD1 (5 bases). Trimming removed 2 bases at V and 6 bases at J, with 14 bases between. The CDR3 has 15 residues. Germline loops: CDR1 KGHSH, CDR2 LQKENI. CDR3 DNA sequence: TGTGCCAGCTCACCAACGGACGGGCAGGGTCAGCCCCAGCATTTT. It is translated as CASSPTDGQGQPQHF.

The chain uses TRBV10-2 and TRBJ2-7; D perhaps matches TRBD1 (5 bases). The V end lost 7 bases, the J end lost 3 bases, and 10 bases lay between the germline ends. Germline V gene sequence: CDR1 WSHSY, CDR2 SAAADI. There are 12 residues in the CDR3. CDR3 in DNA: TGCGCCAGCACAGAGCAGGGCTACGAGCAGTACTTC. It codes for CASTEQGYEQYF.

This rearrangement joins TRBV13 to TRBJ2-5; 11 nucleotides agree with TRBD2. Germline CDR1 reads PRHDT; CDR2 reads FYEKMQ (reference sequence). The CDR3 length is 16 residues. V was clipped by 4 bases and J by 2 bases; unmatched bases: 6. Here the CDR3 DNA reads TGTGCCAGCAGCTCCCCTAGCGGGAGGTTACAAGAGACCCAGTACTTC. Translation gives CASSSPSGRLQETQYF.